The entry below describes one T cell receptor (beta chain). No cognate antigen has been identified for it. No quality values exist for individual bases; no much larger clone is one base distant. Using the deep immunoSEQ assay, multiplex PCR amplified TCR CDR3 regions from genomic DNA. Genomic DNA extracted from each cell subset was distributed evenly over all wells of several immunoSEQ 96-well plates, and each plate served as one replicate. For unsorted PBMC, approximately 290 ng of genomic DNA, equivalent to 30,000 to 35,000 T cell genomes, went into each replicate PCR. Ten immunoSEQ deep assay plates were used to sequence the unsorted PBMC genomic DNA. Purified libraries were quantified with a Qubit 3.0 fluorometer, sized on a Bioanalyzer 2100, and re-quantified with the KAPA Library Quantification kit. Each immunoSEQ 96-well plate was sequenced on its own single-read 150-cycle Illumina NextSeq 550 flow cell. The source study handled its data this way. Because the immunoSEQ output held only junctional sequences and lacked quality scores, the filtering could not match the filtering applied to full-length reads. To assign V/J genes and CDR3, sequences were annotated using PyIR, a Python wrapper for IgBLAST v1.9, with IMGT germline references. Reads were filtered out if the reads had weak V/J assignments (E-value above 1e-6), no CDR3, stop codons, out-of-frame junctions, or ambiguous translated residues. V3J clonotypes were defined as sequences sharing the same inferred V gene, J gene, and CDR3 amino acid sequence. To compute the percentage overlap between repertoires, the number of shared unique clonotypes was divided by the size of the smaller repertoire. Three approaches were used to assess repertoire richness: RTK rarefaction, the Chao1 estimator, and Recon v2.1 estimates of unobserved clonotypes. In TCRdb, the immuneACCESS table is reduced to in-frame sequences with V and J assigned. These tables do not hold every clone; where another copy was compared, an unresolved V gene accounts for under half, and the others remain unexplained. Clonal size and the V and J genes are those of that table, whereas D and trimming came from the DNA. This sample lists approximately 440,000 clones; 75% to 80% were detected once. The ten largest make up around 11% of the sample.

The data stem from a study of shared clonotypes between healthy human individuals (dated by TCRdb to about 2020). About the full investigation: A couple of women and a few men aged 18 to 49 years were included in the cohort. Each donor's leukapheresis produced roughly between about 0.85 and 10 billion PBMCs. The study deeply sequenced blood TCR repertoires of about 5 healthy adults to estimate repertoire size and the extent of clonotype sharing between individuals. Libraries were prepared and TCR repertoires were sequenced by different laboratories using diverse techniques, in order to increase sequencing depth and limit assay-specific biases. General conclusions and limits of the study: Based on pairwise subsampling, the degree of clonotype sharing among donors was expected to be affected by sequencing depth. Sampling was restricted to blood, and TCR repertoires in tissues likely differ from the TCR repertoires found in blood. The small number of donors limited the genetic and exposure-history diversity represented.

The donors were healthy, HIV-negative adults who had no recently reported acute infections or vaccinations. Every donor was a Caucasian adult living in Nashville, Tennessee, USA. For unsorted samples, approximately 89 million PBMCs were counted, and genomic DNA was extracted using the QIAamp DNA Blood Mini kit. Blood was collected by leukapheresis, and PBMCs were isolated by Ficoll-Histopaque density gradient centrifugation and then cryopreserved in liquid nitrogen vapor phase. The germline V gene gives CDR1 as SGHAT and CDR2 as FQNNGV. Trimming takes 0 bases from V and 13 bases from J, and the germline ends sit 13 bases apart. The CDR3 goes from the cysteine to the phenylalanine over 13 residues. Kept here is only the CDR3 DNA, which spans 39 bases and is read in frame from base 1.

This sequence was found in a woman in her forties in good health. Some clones in this sample may be carry-over from other donors' samples. The sequence links TRBV11-2 to TRBJ2-1; TRBD1 might be the D gene, on 5 matching bases. The sequencing sample was made of PBMCs. CDR3 protein: CASSLEGLGLQFF. The DNA is as follows: TGTGCCAGCAGCTTAGAGGGATTGGGGCTACAGTTCTTC.